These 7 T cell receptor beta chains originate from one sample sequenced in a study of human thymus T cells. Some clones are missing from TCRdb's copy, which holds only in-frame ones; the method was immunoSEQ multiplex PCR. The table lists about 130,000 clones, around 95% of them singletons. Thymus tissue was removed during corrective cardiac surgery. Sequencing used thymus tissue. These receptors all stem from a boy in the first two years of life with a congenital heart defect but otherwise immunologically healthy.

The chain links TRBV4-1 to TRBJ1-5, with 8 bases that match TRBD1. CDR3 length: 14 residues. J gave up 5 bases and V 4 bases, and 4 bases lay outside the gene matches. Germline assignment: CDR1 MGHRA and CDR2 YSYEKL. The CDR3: CASSRWTGHQPQHF. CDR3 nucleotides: TGCGCCAGCAGCCGATGGACAGGGCATCAGCCCCAGCATTTT.

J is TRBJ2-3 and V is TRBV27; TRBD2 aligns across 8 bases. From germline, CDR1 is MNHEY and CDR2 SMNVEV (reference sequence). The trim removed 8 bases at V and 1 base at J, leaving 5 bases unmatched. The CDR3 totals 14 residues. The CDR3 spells CASAERERTDTQYF. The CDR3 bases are TGTGCCAGCGCGGAGCGGGAGCGCACAGATACGCAGTATTTT.

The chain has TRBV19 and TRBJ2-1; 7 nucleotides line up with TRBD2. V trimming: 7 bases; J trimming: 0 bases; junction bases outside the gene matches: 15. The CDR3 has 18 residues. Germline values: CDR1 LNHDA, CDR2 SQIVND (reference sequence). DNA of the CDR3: TGTGCCAGTACCAACACTAGCGATAAATCGTACTCCTACAATGAGCAGTTCTTC. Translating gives CASTNTSDKSYSYNEQFF.

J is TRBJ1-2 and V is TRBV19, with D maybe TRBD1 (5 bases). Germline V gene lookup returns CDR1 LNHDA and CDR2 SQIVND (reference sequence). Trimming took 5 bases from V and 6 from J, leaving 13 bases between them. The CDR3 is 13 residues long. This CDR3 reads CASSGDSTNGYTF. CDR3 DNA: TGTGCCAGTAGTGGGGACTCGACGAATGGCTACACCTTC. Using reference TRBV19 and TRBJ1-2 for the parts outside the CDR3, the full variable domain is DGGITQSPKYLFRKEGQNVTLSCEQNLNHDAMYWYRQDPGQGLRLIYYSQIVNDFQKGDIAEGYSVSREKKESFPLTVTSAQKNPTAFYLCASSGDSTNGYTFGSGTRLTVV.

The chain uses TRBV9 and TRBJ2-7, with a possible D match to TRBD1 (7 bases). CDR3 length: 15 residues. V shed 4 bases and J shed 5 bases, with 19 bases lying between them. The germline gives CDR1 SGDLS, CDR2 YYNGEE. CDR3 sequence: CASSPQDRWGDEQYF. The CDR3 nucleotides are TGTGCCAGCAGCCCCCAGGACAGGTGGGGGGACGAGCAGTACTTC.

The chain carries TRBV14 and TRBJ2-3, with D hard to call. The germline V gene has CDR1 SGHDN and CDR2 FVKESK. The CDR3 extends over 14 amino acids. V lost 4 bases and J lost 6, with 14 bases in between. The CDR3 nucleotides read TGTGCCAGCAGCCGCCAGCTGGGTGCTGATACGCAGTATTTT. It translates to CASSRQLGADTQYF.

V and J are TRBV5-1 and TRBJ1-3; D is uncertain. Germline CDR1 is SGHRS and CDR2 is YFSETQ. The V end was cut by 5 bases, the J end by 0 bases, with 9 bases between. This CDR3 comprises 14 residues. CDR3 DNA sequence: TGCGCCAGCAGTAACGGAATCTCTGGAAACACCATATATTTT. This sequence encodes CASSNGISGNTIYF.